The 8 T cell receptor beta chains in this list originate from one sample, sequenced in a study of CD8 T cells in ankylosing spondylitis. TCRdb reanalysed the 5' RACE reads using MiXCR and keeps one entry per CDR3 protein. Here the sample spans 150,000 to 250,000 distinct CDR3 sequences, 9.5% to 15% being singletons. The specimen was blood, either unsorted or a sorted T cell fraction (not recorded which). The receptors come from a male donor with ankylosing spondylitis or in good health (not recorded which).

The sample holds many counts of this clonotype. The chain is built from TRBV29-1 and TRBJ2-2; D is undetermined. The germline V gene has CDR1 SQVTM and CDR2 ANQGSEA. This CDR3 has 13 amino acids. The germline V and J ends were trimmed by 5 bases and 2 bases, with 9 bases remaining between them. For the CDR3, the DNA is TGCAGCGTTAGACACATTAACACCGGGGAGCTGTTTTTT. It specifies CSVRHINTGELFF.

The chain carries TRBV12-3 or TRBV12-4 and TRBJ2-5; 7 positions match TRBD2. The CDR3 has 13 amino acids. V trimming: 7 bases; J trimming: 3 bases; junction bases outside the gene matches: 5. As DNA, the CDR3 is TGTGCCAGCAAGGCGGGAGAGGAAGAGACCCAGTACTTC. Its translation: CASKAGEEETQYF.

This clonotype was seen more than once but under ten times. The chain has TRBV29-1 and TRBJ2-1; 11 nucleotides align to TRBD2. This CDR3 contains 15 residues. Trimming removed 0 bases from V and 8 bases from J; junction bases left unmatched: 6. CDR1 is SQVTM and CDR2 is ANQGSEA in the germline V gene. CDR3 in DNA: TGCAGCGTTGAAGATGGGGTAGCGGGGGGGGATGAGCAGTTCTTC. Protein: CSVEDGVAGGDEQFF.

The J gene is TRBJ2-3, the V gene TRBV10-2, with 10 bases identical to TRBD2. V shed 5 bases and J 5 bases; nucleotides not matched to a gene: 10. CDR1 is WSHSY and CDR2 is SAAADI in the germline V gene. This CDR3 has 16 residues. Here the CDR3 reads CASSSSGTSEGDTQYF. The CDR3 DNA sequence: TGCGCCAGCAGTTCGAGTGGGACTAGCGAAGGAGATACGCAGTATTTT.

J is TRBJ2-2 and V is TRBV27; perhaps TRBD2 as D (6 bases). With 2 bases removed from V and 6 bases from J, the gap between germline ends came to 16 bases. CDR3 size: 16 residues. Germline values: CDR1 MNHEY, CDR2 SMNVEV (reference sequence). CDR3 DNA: TGTGCCAGCAGTTTAAAGCCGAGCCCGGGGGCCGGGGAGCTGTTTTTT. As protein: CASSLKPSPGAGELFF.

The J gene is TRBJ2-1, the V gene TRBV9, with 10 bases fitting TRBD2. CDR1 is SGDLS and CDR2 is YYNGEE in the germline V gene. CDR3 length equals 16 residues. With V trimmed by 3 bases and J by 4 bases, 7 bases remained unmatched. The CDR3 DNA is TGTGCCAGCAGCGATCCGGGACTAGCGAATTACAATGAGCAGTTCTTC. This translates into CASSDPGLANYNEQFF.

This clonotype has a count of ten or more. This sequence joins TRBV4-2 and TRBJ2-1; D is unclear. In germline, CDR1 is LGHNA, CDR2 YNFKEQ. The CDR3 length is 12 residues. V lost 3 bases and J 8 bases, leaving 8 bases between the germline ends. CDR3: CASSQPGHEQFF. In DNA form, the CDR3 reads TGTGCCAGCAGCCAGCCGGGCCATGAGCAGTTCTTC.

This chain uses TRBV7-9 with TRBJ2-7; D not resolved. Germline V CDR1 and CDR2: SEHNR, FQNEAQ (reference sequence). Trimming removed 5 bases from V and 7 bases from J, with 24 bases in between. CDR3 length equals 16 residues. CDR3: CASSAKGTASSQEQYF. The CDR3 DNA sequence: TGTGCCAGCAGCGCAAAGGGTACGGCGAGCTCCCAAGAGCAGTACTTC.